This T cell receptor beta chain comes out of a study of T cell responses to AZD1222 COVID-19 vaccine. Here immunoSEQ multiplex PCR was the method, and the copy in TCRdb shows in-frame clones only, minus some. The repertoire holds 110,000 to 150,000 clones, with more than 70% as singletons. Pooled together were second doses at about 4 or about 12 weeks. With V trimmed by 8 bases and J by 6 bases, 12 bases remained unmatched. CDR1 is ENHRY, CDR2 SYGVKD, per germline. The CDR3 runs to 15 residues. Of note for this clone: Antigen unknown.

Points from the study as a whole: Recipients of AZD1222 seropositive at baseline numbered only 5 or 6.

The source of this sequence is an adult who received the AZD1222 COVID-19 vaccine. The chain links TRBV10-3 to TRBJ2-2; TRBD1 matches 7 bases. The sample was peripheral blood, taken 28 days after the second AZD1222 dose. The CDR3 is CAIRGFVQGPGELFF. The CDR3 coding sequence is TGTGCCATCCGGGGATTCGTACAGGGGCCCGGGGAGCTGTTTTTT.